This is a list of T cell receptor beta chains from one sample in a study of T cell responses to AZD1222 COVID-19 vaccine. Here immunoSEQ multiplex PCR was the method, and the copy in TCRdb shows in-frame clones only, minus some. Among 90,000 to 130,000 clones listed, about nine tenths were seen once. The sample consisted of peripheral blood, taken on day 0 of AZD1222 vaccination. All receptors come from an adult in good health. Both conserved end residues are trimmed from each CDR3.

J gene,V gene,CDR3 protein
TRBJ1-5,TRBV18,ASSRSGDYNQPQH
TRBJ1-2,TRBV30,AWGRVAGTGGYT
TRBJ1-6,TRBV7-2,ASSPHSSYNSPLH
TRBJ1-5,TRBV5-6,ASSLGGMGNQPQH
TRBJ1-6,TRBV30,AWGGGVSSPLH
TRBJ1-1,TRBV4-1,ASTRTSGQGRTEAF
TRBJ2-2,TRBV11-3,ASSTSGWGAENTGELF
TRBJ2-5,TRBV3-1/TRBV3-2,ASSPPGTSAETQY
TRBJ1-5,TRBV24-1,AIPVVVSNQPQH
TRBJ2-7,TRBV10-3,AISDPGQGSSYEQY
TRBJ1-5,TRBV30,AWSVWQQNQPQH
TRBJ2-2,TRBV28,ASSFGTSYGELF
TRBJ2-7,TRBV5-1,ASGIDSVELYEQY
TRBJ1-3,TRBV9,ASSEDTGNTIY
TRBJ1-5,TRBV6-1,ASSEAGNNQPQH
TRBJ2-1,TRBV5-6,ASSLFRGNYNEQF
TRBJ2-5,TRBV27,ASSFTPGWGETQY
TRBJ2-2,TRBV11-3,ASSPSPGATGELF
TRBJ2-1,TRBV5-1,ASSFGQGHNEQF
TRBJ2-7,TRBV5-1,ASSLASSGTRVYEQY
TRBJ2-3,TRBV3-1/TRBV3-2,ASSQDLGGTSTDTQY
TRBJ1-2,TRBV18,ASSRVGGDGYT
TRBJ2-1,TRBV7-6,ASSARVAGGLRDEQF
TRBJ1-5,TRBV10-1,ASSDYSNQPQH
TRBJ2-5,TRBV10-3,AISGQVDQETQY
TRBJ1-2,TRBV28,ASSLGGLRAGYT
TRBJ1-1,TRBV27,ASSSTSNTEAF
TRBJ1-1,TRBV27,ASSLSPGMNTEAF
TRBJ2-5,TRBV27,ASTDRSPVETQY
TRBJ1-6,TRBV19,ASSMGPGQINSPLH
TRBJ2-7,TRBV7-6,ASSAYPGESSEQY
TRBJ2-3,TRBV12-5,ASGPDFDTQY
TRBJ1-5,TRBV27,ASSSRGLLSQH
TRBJ2-1,TRBV5-1,ASSYSGTGTNEQF
TRBJ2-1,TRBV19,ASIPGGLGAIHEQF
TRBJ1-2,TRBV14,ASSPVDAFYGYT
TRBJ1-1,TRBV5-1,ASSRRTGGTTEAF
TRBJ1-2,TRBV5-6,ASSPAGTANYGYT
TRBJ1-1,TRBV6-5,ASIRRLGDSTEAF
TRBJ2-1,TRBV9,ASSVALAGSDNEQF
TRBJ1-2,TRBV20-1,SASRQGAGGYT
TRBJ2-7,TRBV3-1/TRBV3-2,ASSQDYLAGYYEQY
TRBJ2-1,TRBV28,ASWGTNYNEQF
TRBJ2-5,TRBV5-5,ASRGRTSGGQKQETQY
TRBJ2-7,TRBV5-1,ASSLSGRGDYEQY